This T cell receptor (beta chain) was sequenced for a study of T cell changes during pregnancy in multiple sclerosis. The method was immunoSEQ multiplex PCR; TCRdb's version includes in-frame clones alone and lacks a portion of them. This table has some 140,000 clones, around 97% appearing once. The CDR3 runs to 11 residues. Germline V gene lookup returns CDR1 GTSNPN and CDR2 SVGIG (reference sequence). Trimming took off 2 bases at V and 8 bases at J, with 6 bases between the two ends. The rearrangement uses TRBV30 and TRBJ1-4; no reliable D call. Sequenced here: peripheral blood, sampled after pregnancy. The sequence derives from a female donor with multiple sclerosis, enrolled in a pregnancy study. The DNA of the CDR3 is TGTGCCTGGAGTATTCGGGAAAAACTGTTTTTT. Translation gives CAWSIREKLFF.